These 2 T cell receptor beta chains originate from one sample sequenced in a study of T cell responses to AZD1222 COVID-19 vaccine. Measured with immunoSEQ multiplex PCR; TCRdb has only the in-frame clones, and not every one. There are 130,000 or so clones in the sample; around nine tenths occur only once, and 1.5% to 2% lies in the top ten. Source: peripheral blood, taken on day 0 of AZD1222 vaccination. The source is an adult in good health.

The chain uses TRBV7-9 and TRBJ1-1; D gene uncertain. Germline loops: CDR1 SEHNR, CDR2 FQNEAQ (reference sequence). This CDR3 region has 15 residues. Trimming pared 4 bases from V and 1 base from J, leaving 13 bases between. The DNA for the CDR3 is TGTGCCAGCAGCTCCTCTGGGCACGCGAACACTGAAGCTTTCTTT. Translation gives CASSSSGHANTEAFF.

This chain links TRBV19 with TRBJ1-5; the D gene is possibly TRBD1 (5 bases). Germline values: CDR1 LNHDA, CDR2 SQIVND (reference sequence). The CDR3 spans 14 residues. Trimming stripped 6 bases from V and 2 bases from J, with 11 bases between. CDR3 region: CASRTVGGNQPQHF. The CDR3 nucleotides read TGTGCCAGTAGGACGGTGGGGGGCAATCAGCCCCAGCATTTT.